Below are 8 T cell receptor beta chains sequenced from a single sample in a study of cytomegalovirus exposure and HLA in healthy donors. PCR used 60 Vbeta primers and 13 Jbeta primers. The method was immunoSEQ multiplex PCR; TCRdb's version includes in-frame clones alone and lacks a portion of them. The sample yields some 180,000 clones, about three quarters seen once. Sequencing was done on a sample of PBMCs. These receptors all stem from a woman aged 55-75 years in good health and CMV-seropositive.

The CDR3, as DNA: TGTGCCTCACCTAGGGGAGGAAACACCATATATTTT. Translated: CASPRGGNTIYF. The rearrangement joins TRBV5-4 to TRBJ1-3, with a tentative D call TRBD1 (5 bases). V was cut by 10 bases and J by 4 bases, with 12 bases left in between. Germline lookup yields CDR1 SGHNT and CDR2 YYREEE (reference sequence). This CDR3 comprises 12 residues. Supplemented by reference TRBV5-4 and TRBJ1-3, the full variable domain reads ETGVTQSPTHLIKTRGQQVTLRCSSQSGHNTVSWYQQALGQGPQFIFQYYREEENGRGNFPPRFSGLQFPNYSSELNVNALELDDSALYLCASPRGGNTIYFGEGSWLTVV.

The chain joins TRBV18 to TRBJ2-7, with a possible D match to TRBD1 (5 bases). The CDR3 totals 12 residues. V was shortened by 4 bases and J by 7 bases, with 11 bases between the two germline ends. Germline values: CDR1 KGHSH, CDR2 LQKENI. As DNA, the CDR3 is TGTGCCAGCTCACTCGCCTCAGGGGAGCAGTACTTC. It translates to CASSLASGEQYF.

This clone has a handful of counts. The J gene is TRBJ1-2, the V gene TRBV9; 8 nucleotides align to TRBD1. Germline assignment: CDR1 SGDLS and CDR2 YYNGEE. V was pared by 0 bases and J by 0 bases, with 10 bases of the junction left unmatched. The CDR3 covers 18 residues. CDR3 coding DNA: TGTGCCAGCAGCGTAGCGGTACAGGGGGGCTCGGCTAACTATGGCTACACCTTC. Translated, it gives CASSVAVQGGSANYGYTF.

DNA for the CDR3: TGTGCCAGCACCATTGGACTAGCGGGAGGGGTTACCCAGTACTTC. It yields the protein CASTIGLAGGVTQYF. V and J are TRBV7-2 and TRBJ2-5; the match to TRBD2 covers 15 bases. The V segment lost 7 bases and the J segment 8 bases; nucleotides outside the gene matches: 8. Looked up from germline, CDR1 is SGHTA and CDR2 is FQGNSA. CDR3 size: 15 residues.

This clone was picked up one time. The chain links TRBV5-1 to TRBJ1-2; 8 bases match TRBD1. This CDR3 is built from 15 residues. Germline values: CDR1 SGHRS, CDR2 YFSETQ. The junction had 3 bases not matched to a gene; V was cut back by 2 bases and J by 0 bases. DNA for the CDR3: TGCGCCAGCAGCTTAGGGACAGGAGCTAACTATGGCTACACCTTC. Its translation is CASSLGTGANYGYTF.

The V gene is TRBV11-3, the J gene TRBJ1-4, with D perhaps matching TRBD1 (6 bases). Germline assignment: CDR1 SGHNT and CDR2 YENEEA. V was shortened by 8 bases and J by 0 bases, with 22 bases between the two germline ends. The length of the CDR3 is 18 residues. The DNA of the CDR3 is TGTGCCAGCTCCCTAGGACAGAATGATGTTCCAACTAATGAAAAACTGTTTTTT. Translating it yields CASSLGQNDVPTNEKLFF.

The chain links TRBV5-1 to TRBJ2-7, with D possibly TRBD1 on 6 matching bases. The CDR3 is 16 amino acids. Germline-derived CDR1 and CDR2 are SGHRS and YFSETQ. V was cut by 4 bases and J by 0 bases, with 17 bases left in between. The CDR3 protein is CASSPIGTKSSYEQYF. CDR3 nucleotides: TGCGCCAGCAGCCCCATTGGGACAAAAAGCTCCTACGAGCAGTACTTC.

The chain is built from TRBV2 and TRBJ2-7; a weak D match, TRBD1 (5 bases). Germline CDR1 and CDR2: SNHLY and FYNNEI. The CDR3 totals 15 residues. The V end was cut by 3 bases, the J end by 2 bases, with 14 bases between. CDR3 in amino acids: CASSEGQPPPYEQYF. CDR3 DNA sequence: TGTGCCAGCAGTGAGGGGCAGCCACCTCCCTACGAGCAGTACTTC.